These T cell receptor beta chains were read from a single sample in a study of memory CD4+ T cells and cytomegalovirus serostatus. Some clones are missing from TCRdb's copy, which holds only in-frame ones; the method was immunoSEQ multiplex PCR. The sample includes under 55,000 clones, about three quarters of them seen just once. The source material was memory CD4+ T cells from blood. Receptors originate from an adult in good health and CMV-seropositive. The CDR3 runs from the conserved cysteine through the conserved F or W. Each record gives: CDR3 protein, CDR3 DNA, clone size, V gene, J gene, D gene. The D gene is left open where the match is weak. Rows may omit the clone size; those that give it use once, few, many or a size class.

CASNMGRINYGYTF,TGTGCCAGCAACATGGGACGGATTAACTATGGCTACACCTTC,.,TRBV6-1,TRBJ1-2,.
CASRARGPYEQYF,TGTGCCAGCAGGGCCAGGGGGCCCTACGAGCAGTACTTC,.,TRBV7-9,TRBJ2-7,TRBD1
CASSQPQGRGTKNIQYF,TGCGCCAGCAGCCAACCTCAGGGGCGAGGAACCAAAAACATTCAGTACTTC,few,TRBV4-1,TRBJ2-4,.
CASSPRGNGNTIYF,TGTGCCAGCAGCCCCAGGGGGAATGGAAACACCATATATTTT,.,TRBV28,TRBJ1-3,TRBD1
CASSVVGDEQFF,TGTGCCAGCAGCGTAGTAGGGGATGAGCAGTTCTTC,.,TRBV9,TRBJ2-1,.
CAIKSTATPYNEQFF,TGTGCCATCAAATCTACGGCGACCCCCTACAATGAGCAGTTCTTC,.,TRBV10-3,TRBJ2-1,.
CASSSWWGQGADTQYF,TGCGCCAGCAGCAGCTGGTGGGGGCAGGGCGCAGATACGCAGTATTTT,.,TRBV5-1,TRBJ2-3,.
CASSTTGTAYEQYF,TGTGCCAGCAGCACTACCGGGACAGCCTACGAGCAGTACTTC,.,TRBV7-2,TRBJ2-7,TRBD1
CASSRLASTDTQYF,TGTGCCAGCAGCAGACTAGCTAGCACAGATACGCAGTATTTT,.,TRBV27,TRBJ2-3,TRBD2
CASSSSLTGELFF,TGTGCCAGCAGCTCTAGCCTCACCGGGGAGCTGTTTTTT,.,TRBV6-5,TRBJ2-2,.
CASRRDRNSPLHF,TGTGCCAGCAGACGTGACAGAAATTCACCCCTCCACTTT,few,TRBV6-6,TRBJ1-6,.
CATAATDRVMYF,TGTGCCACCGCAGCTACGGACAGGGTAATGTACTTC,.,TRBV15,TRBJ2-7,TRBD1
CASSVPGQGPNYGYTF,TGTGCCAGCAGCGTTCCGGGTCAGGGTCCTAACTATGGCTACACCTTC,once,TRBV7-9,TRBJ1-2,.
CASRTGQTYGYTF,TGTGCCAGTAGAACGGGACAGACTTATGGCTACACCTTC,few,TRBV19,TRBJ1-2,TRBD1
CASRAGSQQYF,TGCGCCAGCAGGGCAGGGTCCCAGCAGTACTTC,.,TRBV10-2,TRBJ2-7,.
CASSVRDRVYEQYF,TGCGCCAGCAGCGTCCGGGACAGGGTTTACGAGCAGTACTTC,.,TRBV5-1,TRBJ2-7,TRBD1
CASKGHPDSYEQYF,TGTGCCAGCAAGGGACACCCTGACTCCTACGAGCAGTACTTC,.,TRBV7-8,TRBJ2-7,.
CASSWTGPEQYF,TGTGCCAGCAGTTGGACAGGGCCCGAGCAGTACTTC,.,TRBV7-2,TRBJ2-7,TRBD1
CASSPPGTGGWETQYF,TGTGCCAGCTCACCACCGGGGACAGGGGGATGGGAGACCCAGTACTTC,.,TRBV18,TRBJ2-5,TRBD1
CASSVGAGGIDTQYF,TGTGCCAGCAGCGTAGGGGCGGGAGGCATAGATACGCAGTATTTT,few,TRBV9,TRBJ2-3,TRBD2
CASSPGARNTIYF,TGTGCCAGCAGTCCCGGGGCCCGAAACACCATATATTTT,.,TRBV28,TRBJ1-3,.
CASSPKGSGEQYF,TGTGCCAGCTCACCAAAGGGTTCTGGCGAGCAGTACTTC,.,TRBV18,TRBJ2-7,.
CASSPGQALGYTF,TGTGCCAGCAGCCCCGGACAGGCTTTAGGCTACACCTTC,few,TRBV7-6,TRBJ1-2,TRBD1
CASSGTGFNYGYTF,TGTGCCAGCAGCGGGACAGGGTTTAACTATGGCTACACCTTC,.,TRBV9,TRBJ1-2,TRBD1
CASSSGQSRSGANVLTF,TGTGCCAGCAGTTCGGGACAGTCACGCTCTGGGGCCAACGTCCTGACTTTC,once,TRBV2,TRBJ2-6,TRBD1
CASRDSTLAKNIQYF,TGTGCCAGCCGGGACTCAACGTTAGCCAAAAACATTCAGTACTTC,.,TRBV2,TRBJ2-4,.
CASRGTVANYGYTF,TGTGCCAGCAGGGGGACAGTAGCTAACTATGGCTACACCTTC,.,TRBV6-5,TRBJ1-2,TRBD1
CASRPSGGILYEQYF,TGTGCCAGCAGACCCTCCGGGGGGATCCTCTACGAGCAGTACTTC,.,TRBV11-2,TRBJ2-7,TRBD2
CASSLSVLDTQYF,TGTGCCAGCAGCCTCTCCGTCCTAGATACGCAGTATTTT,.,TRBV7-3,TRBJ2-3,.
CASSRHGTGKSTDTQYF,TGTGCCAGCAGCCGACATGGGACAGGGAAAAGCACAGATACGCAGTATTTT,.,TRBV5-4,TRBJ2-3,TRBD1
CASSWGAGTEAFF,TGTGCCAGCAGCTGGGGGGCGGGCACTGAAGCTTTCTTT,.,TRBV2,TRBJ1-1,.
CASSPRPPQDTIYF,TGTGCCAGCTCACCTCGACCCCCTCAGGACACCATATATTTT,few,TRBV18,TRBJ1-3,.
CAIRVGSSPLHF,TGTGCCATCCGGGTCGGGAGTTCACCCCTCCACTTT,few,TRBV6-1,TRBJ1-6,.
CASSQGGATNEKLFF,TGTGCCAGCAGCCAAGGAGGGGCAACTAATGAAAAACTGTTTTTT,.,TRBV28,TRBJ1-4,.
CSARGANEQFF,TGCAGTGCTAGAGGGGCCAATGAGCAGTTCTTC,.,TRBV20-1,TRBJ2-1,.
CASTWGQGREQYF,TGTGCCAGCACCTGGGGACAGGGGAGAGAGCAGTACTTC,.,TRBV11-2,TRBJ2-7,TRBD1
CASSLGSPQGGAEAFF,TGTGCCAGCAGCTTAGGGTCCCCACAGGGGGGGGCTGAAGCTTTCTTT,.,TRBV7-2,TRBJ1-1,TRBD1
CATLQLPGELFF,TGTGCCACCCTGCAACTGCCGGGGGAGCTGTTTTTT,.,TRBV28,TRBJ2-2,.
CASSFSGQGIVYTF,TGTGCCAGCAGCTTTTCTGGGCAGGGGATAGTCTACACCTTC,.,TRBV7-9,TRBJ1-2,.
CASSRGGSSYEQYF,TGTGCCAGCAGCCGGGGGGGGAGCTCCTACGAGCAGTACTTC,once,TRBV7-2,TRBJ2-7,TRBD2
CASTGQGLAGANVLTF,TGTGCCAGCACGGGACAGGGGTTAGCTGGGGCCAACGTCCTGACTTTC,.,TRBV2,TRBJ2-6,TRBD1
CASSLEFHGELFF,TGTGCCAGCAGCTTAGAGTTTCACGGGGAGCTGTTTTTT,few,TRBV7-9,TRBJ2-2,.
CASSQLGKGGSYEQYF,TGTGCCAGCAGCCAATTGGGTAAAGGGGGCAGTTACGAGCAGTACTTC,.,TRBV16,TRBJ2-7,TRBD1